Sequencing of this TCR beta chain was carried out in a study of beta chain features in type 1 diabetes. Study-level background: The samples had 100 million to 140 million sorted cells examined in all. Study-wide points: The naive, central memory and Treg TCRB repertoires of patients appeared to be more similar to one another than those of healthy donors. Type 1 diabetes patients showed a moderate but significant shortening of TCRB CDR3s in all four CD4+ subsets.

Expressed TCRB transcripts were sequenced after all isolated RNA was converted to cDNA. Around 3.7 million reads was the average for naive, central memory and regulatory T cell samples. Using immunoSEQ multiplex PCR, the repertoire was profiled, and TCRdb retains in-frame clones only, with some absent. Of 300,000 or so clones detected, 13% appear once; the ten largest clones hold about 0.016%. This clone came up a few times. Antigen specificity is unknown. Naive, central memory, regulatory and stem cell-like memory cells within the CD4+ compartment were sorted using CD45RO/CCR7/CD25/CD127/CD95/CD27. Per the germline V gene, CDR1 is ENHRY and CDR2 is SYGVKD. V was cut by 10 bases and J by 6 bases, with 21 bases left in between. The CDR3 extends over 14 amino acids.

The sample taken for sequencing was naive CD4+ T cells from blood. The chain recombines TRBV10-3 with TRBJ1-2, with a possible D match to TRBD1 (6 bases). This TCR was sampled from a woman between 18 and 30 years old with type 1 diabetes. CDR3 region: CATSPGQQTNGYTF. For the CDR3, the DNA is TGTGCCACTTCACCGGGACAACAAACCAATGGCTACACCTTC.